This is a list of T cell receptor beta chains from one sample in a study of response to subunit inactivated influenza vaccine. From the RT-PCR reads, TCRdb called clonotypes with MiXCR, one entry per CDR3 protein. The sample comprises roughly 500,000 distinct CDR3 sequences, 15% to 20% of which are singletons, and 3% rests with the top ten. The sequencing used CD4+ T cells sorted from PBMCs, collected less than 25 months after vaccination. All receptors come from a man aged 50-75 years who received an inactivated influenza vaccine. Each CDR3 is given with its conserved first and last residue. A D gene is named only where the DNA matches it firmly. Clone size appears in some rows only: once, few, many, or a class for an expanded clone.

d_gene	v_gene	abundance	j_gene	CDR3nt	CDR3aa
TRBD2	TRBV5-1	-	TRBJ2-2	TGCGCCAGCAGCTGGGGCCTAGCGGGGCCCAACACCGGGGAGCTGTTTTTT	CASSWGLAGPNTGELFF
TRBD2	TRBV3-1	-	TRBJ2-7	TGTGCCAGCAGCTGGACTAGCGGGGGGAGAGAGCAGTACTTC	CASSWTSGGREQYF
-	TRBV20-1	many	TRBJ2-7	TGCAGTGCTAGTAGGTTGACCTACGAGCAGTACTTC	CSASRLTYEQYF
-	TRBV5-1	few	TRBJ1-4	TGCGCCAGCAGCGTGACAGCGGGGAATGAAAAACTGTTTTTT	CASSVTAGNEKLFF
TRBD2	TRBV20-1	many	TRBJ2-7	TGCAGTGCTAGGGGACTAGCGGGATCCTACGAGCAGTACTTC	CSARGLAGSYEQYF
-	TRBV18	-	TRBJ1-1	TGTGCCAGCTCACCACCTGGATTGGGGTCGAACACTGAAGCTTTCTTT	CASSPPGLGSNTEAFF
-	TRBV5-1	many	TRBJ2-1	TGCGCCAGCAGCTTGAGTCTAGCCTCCTACAATGAGCAGTTCTTC	CASSLSLASYNEQFF
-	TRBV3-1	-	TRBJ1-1	TGTGCCAGCAGCCCGATTCGGACGGGGAACACTGAAGCTTTCTTT	CASSPIRTGNTEAFF
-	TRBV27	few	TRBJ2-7	TGTGCCAGCAGCGGCGGGAACCTTCTCTCGGTGCAGTACTTC	CASSGGNLLSVQYF
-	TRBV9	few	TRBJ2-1	TGTGCCAGCAGCGTTGGGTCCCTCTCCTACAATGAGCAGTTCTTC	CASSVGSLSYNEQFF
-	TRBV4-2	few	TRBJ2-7	TGTGCCAGCAGCCGAACGTCGGATGAGATCAACGAGCAGTACTTC	CASSRTSDEINEQYF
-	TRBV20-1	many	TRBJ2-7	TGCAGTGCTAGAGCAATTTTAGGTTACGAGCAGTACTTC	CSARAILGYEQYF
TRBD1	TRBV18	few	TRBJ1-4	TGTGCCAGCTCACCAAGGACAGGAGATAATGAAAAACTGTTTTTT	CASSPRTGDNEKLFF
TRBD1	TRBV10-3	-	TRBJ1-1	TGTGCCATCAGTGACCGACAGGGAAACACTGAAGCTTTCTTT	CAISDRQGNTEAFF